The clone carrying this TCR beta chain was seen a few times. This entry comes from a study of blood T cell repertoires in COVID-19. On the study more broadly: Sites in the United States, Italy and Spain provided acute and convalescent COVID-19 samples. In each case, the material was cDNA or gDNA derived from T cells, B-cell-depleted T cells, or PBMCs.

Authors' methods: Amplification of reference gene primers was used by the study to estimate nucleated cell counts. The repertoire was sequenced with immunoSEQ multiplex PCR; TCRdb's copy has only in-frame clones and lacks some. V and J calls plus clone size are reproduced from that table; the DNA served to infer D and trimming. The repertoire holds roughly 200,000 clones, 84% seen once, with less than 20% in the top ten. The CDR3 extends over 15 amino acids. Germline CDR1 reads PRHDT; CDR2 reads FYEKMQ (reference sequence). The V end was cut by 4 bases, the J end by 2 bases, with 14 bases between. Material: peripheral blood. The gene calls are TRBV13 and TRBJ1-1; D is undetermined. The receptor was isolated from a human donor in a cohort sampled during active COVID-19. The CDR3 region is CASSWEEGINTEAFF. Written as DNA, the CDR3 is TGTGCCAGCAGCTGGGAAGAGGGCATCAACACTGAAGCTTTCTTT. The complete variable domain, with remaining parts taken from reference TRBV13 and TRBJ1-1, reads AAGVIQSPRHLIKEKRETATLKCYPIPRHDTVYWYQQGPGQDPQFLISFYEKMQSDKGSIPDRFSAQQFSDYHSELNMSSLELGDSALYFCASSWEEGINTEAFFGQGTRLTVV.